These 7 T cell receptor beta chains were sequenced from one sample in a study of identical twins. TCRdb reanalysed the 5' RACE reads using MiXCR and keeps one entry per CDR3 protein. The sample records 1.5 million to 2 million distinct CDR3 sequences, about 32% being singletons. The sample comprised cord blood. Receptors were obtained from a newborn girl in good health.

In its sample, this clonotype was seen a few times. The chain employs TRBV5-1 and TRBJ2-3; D remains ambiguous. Germline assignment: CDR1 SGHRS and CDR2 YFSETQ. This CDR3 comprises 15 residues. The V end was cut by 4 bases, the J end by 0 bases, with 12 bases between. CDR3 protein: CASSRPVGSTDTQYF. CDR3 bases: TGCGCCAGCAGCCGCCCCGTTGGTAGCACAGATACGCAGTATTTT. The complete variable domain, with remaining parts taken from reference TRBV5-1 and TRBJ2-3, reads KAGVTQTPRYLIKTRGQQVTLSCSPISGHRSVSWYQQTPGQGLQFLFEYFSETQRNKGNFPGRFSGRQFSNSRSEMNVSTLELGDSALYLCASSRPVGSTDTQYFGPGTRLTVL.

This clonotype was counted only a few times. The chain links TRBV5-4 to TRBJ1-4; 7 bases are a match to TRBD1. CDR3 size: 14 residues. The germline V gene encodes CDR1 SGHNT and CDR2 YYREEE (reference sequence). The V segment lost 0 bases and the J segment 6 bases; nucleotides outside the gene matches: 2. The CDR3: CASSLVGGDEKLFF. DNA of the CDR3: TGTGCCAGCAGCTTGGTAGGGGGCGATGAAAAACTGTTTTTT. The entire variable domain, with the rest obtained from reference TRBV5-4 and TRBJ1-4, is as follows: ETGVTQSPTHLIKTRGQQVTLRCSSQSGHNTVSWYQQALGQGPQFIFQYYREEENGRGNFPPRFSGLQFPNYSSELNVNALELDDSALYLCASSLVGGDEKLFFGSGTQLSVL.

The J gene is TRBJ2-7, the V gene TRBV12-3 or TRBV12-4, with 12 bases aligning to TRBD2. Unmatched junction bases numbered 8, after V lost 5 bases and J lost 3 bases. The CDR3 runs to 16 residues. Written as DNA, the CDR3 is TGTGCCAGCAGTGATCCTAGCGGGAGGGGTAGCTACGAGCAGTACTTC. It is translated as CASSDPSGRGSYEQYF.

This chain uses TRBV3-1 with TRBJ2-1; the match to TRBD2 covers 10 bases. Trimming cost V 2 bases and J 8 bases; bases outside gene matches: 9. Germline CDR1 reads LGHDT; CDR2 reads YNNKEL (reference sequence). The CDR3 loop spans 16 amino acids. The CDR3 loop reads CASSQSVPSGSDEQFF. CDR3 nucleotide sequence: TGTGCCAGCAGCCAATCAGTCCCTAGCGGGAGCGATGAGCAGTTCTTC.

This clonotype was counted a few times. The chain combines TRBV5-1 with TRBJ2-1, with D possibly TRBD2 on 5 matching bases. The V end was cut by 0 bases, the J end by 5 bases, with 12 bases between. The V gene's germline CDR1 is SGHRS and CDR2 YFSETQ. The CDR3 runs 15 residues. CDR3 region: CASSLVGSAHNEQFF. The CDR3 DNA reads as TGCGCCAGCAGCTTGGTGGGTAGCGCCCACAATGAGCAGTTCTTC. Full variable domain (outside the CDR3, taken from reference TRBV5-1 and TRBJ2-1): KAGVTQTPRYLIKTRGQQVTLSCSPISGHRSVSWYQQTPGQGLQFLFEYFSETQRNKGNFPGRFSGRQFSNSRSEMNVSTLELGDSALYLCASSLVGSAHNEQFFGPGTRLTVL.

This clonotype was counted only a few times. The rearrangement uses TRBV29-1 and TRBJ1-5; D gene ambiguous. CDR1 is SQVTM and CDR2 is ANQGSEA in the germline V gene. V lost 5 bases and J 0 bases, leaving 11 bases between the germline ends. The CDR3 runs 14 residues. Here the CDR3 reads CSVSSALSNQPQHF. CDR3 nucleotide sequence: TGCAGCGTTTCCTCGGCACTTAGCAATCAGCCCCAGCATTTT.

The J gene is TRBJ2-1, the V gene TRBV20-1, with TRBD2 identical over 10 bases. The CDR3 extends over 15 amino acids. Germline CDR1 reads DFQATT; CDR2 reads SNEGSKA (reference sequence). V was pared by 1 base and J by 4 bases, with 4 bases of the junction left unmatched. The chain's CDR3 is CSARVPAGGYNEQFF. In DNA, the CDR3 is TGCAGTGCTAGAGTTCCAGCGGGGGGGTACAATGAGCAGTTCTTC.